A selection of T cell receptor beta chains follows, all from one sample in a study of blood T cell repertoires in COVID-19. This table comes from immunoSEQ multiplex PCR, and its TCRdb copy is limited to in-frame clones, with some not included. The table shows 400,000 to 450,000 clones, with more than 80% occurring only once. The specimen was PBMCs or T cells enriched from blood (not recorded which). The receptors were sampled from a man in his thirties or forties who had recovered from COVID-19. CDR3s include the opening cysteine and the closing phenylalanine or tryptophan. D genes are given only for firm matches. Not all rows give a size; the values are once, few, many and, for expanded clones, a class.

v_gene: TRBV4-1; j_gene: TRBJ1-5; d_gene: NA; abundance: NA; CDR3nt: TGCGCCAGCAGCTTAAGTGGGGGGGTCCAGCCCCAGCATTTT; CDR3aa: CASSLSGGVQPQHF
v_gene: TRBV13; j_gene: TRBJ2-3; d_gene: TRBD2; abundance: NA; CDR3nt: TGTGCCAGCAGCACTAACCTAGCGGGAGCCCCAGATACGCAGTATTTT; CDR3aa: CASSTNLAGAPDTQYF
v_gene: TRBV27; j_gene: TRBJ1-5; d_gene: NA; abundance: NA; CDR3nt: TGTGCCAGCAGTTTATCGTCTATTTCCCTCGGGATGTCCCAGCATTTT; CDR3aa: CASSLSSISLGMSQHF
v_gene: TRBV19; j_gene: TRBJ1-5; d_gene: NA; abundance: NA; CDR3nt: TGTGCCAGTATTGGACAGCGCTACAATCAGCCCCAGCATTTT; CDR3aa: CASIGQRYNQPQHF
v_gene: TRBV4-1; j_gene: TRBJ2-3; d_gene: TRBD1; abundance: few; CDR3nt: TGCGCCAGCAGCCACTCGGGACAGGTCACAGATACGCAGTATTTT; CDR3aa: CASSHSGQVTDTQYF
v_gene: TRBV2; j_gene: TRBJ1-6; d_gene: NA; abundance: NA; CDR3nt: TGTGCCAGCAGTAGACAGATACCTAATTCACCCCTCCACTTT; CDR3aa: CASSRQIPNSPLHF
v_gene: TRBV18; j_gene: TRBJ2-7; d_gene: TRBD1; abundance: NA; CDR3nt: TGTGCCAGCTTCCTCCAGGGGGCCTACGAGCAGTACTTC; CDR3aa: CASFLQGAYEQYF
v_gene: TRBV30; j_gene: TRBJ1-1; d_gene: TRBD1; abundance: NA; CDR3nt: TGTGCCTTCACCGGGACAGGCCCCATATGGAGCACTGAAGCTTTCTTT; CDR3aa: CAFTGTGPIWSTEAFF
v_gene: TRBV28; j_gene: TRBJ1-1; d_gene: NA; abundance: NA; CDR3nt: TGTGCCAGCAGTTTGGTCAGTGTGAACACTGAAGCTTTCTTT; CDR3aa: CASSLVSVNTEAFF
v_gene: TRBV6-5; j_gene: TRBJ1-1; d_gene: TRBD1; abundance: NA; CDR3nt: TGTGCCAGCACTTCGGGACAGGGGAACACTGAAGCTTTCTTT; CDR3aa: CASTSGQGNTEAFF
v_gene: TRBV27; j_gene: TRBJ2-2; d_gene: NA; abundance: NA; CDR3nt: TGTGCCAGCAGTTCCCTGAACACCGGGGAGCTGTTTTTT; CDR3aa: CASSSLNTGELFF
v_gene: TRBV6-5; j_gene: TRBJ2-6; d_gene: TRBD1; abundance: NA; CDR3nt: TGTGCCAGCAGTCGACAGGGGGCTGGGGCCAACGTCCTGACTTTC; CDR3aa: CASSRQGAGANVLTF
v_gene: TRBV5-1; j_gene: TRBJ2-1; d_gene: TRBD1; abundance: NA; CDR3nt: TGCGCCAGCAGCAAGGGACAGGGGGAGGGTGAGCAGTTCTTC; CDR3aa: CASSKGQGEGEQFF
v_gene: TRBV18; j_gene: TRBJ2-7; d_gene: TRBD2; abundance: NA; CDR3nt: TGTGCCAGCTCACCCCGTCTAGGACTAGCGGAATACGAGCAGTACTTC; CDR3aa: CASSPRLGLAEYEQYF
v_gene: TRBV28; j_gene: TRBJ2-2; d_gene: NA; abundance: NA; CDR3nt: TGTGCCAGCAGTTTGGGCCGCCGAGTCACCGGGGAGCTGTTTTTT; CDR3aa: CASSLGRRVTGELFF
v_gene: TRBV18; j_gene: TRBJ1-2; d_gene: TRBD1; abundance: NA; CDR3nt: TGTGCCAGCTCACCCCTCGGGACAGGGTCTAACTATGGCTACACCTTC; CDR3aa: CASSPLGTGSNYGYTF
v_gene: TRBV28; j_gene: TRBJ2-7; d_gene: TRBD2; abundance: NA; CDR3nt: TGTGCCAGCAGCTTACTAGCGGGAGAAGCCTACGAGCAGTACTTC; CDR3aa: CASSLLAGEAYEQYF
v_gene: TRBV9; j_gene: TRBJ2-3; d_gene: NA; abundance: NA; CDR3nt: TGTGCCAGCAGCGTAGTAACAGATACGCAGTATTTT; CDR3aa: CASSVVTDTQYF
v_gene: TRBV27; j_gene: TRBJ2-7; d_gene: NA; abundance: NA; CDR3nt: TGTGCCAGCAGTTTATCATGGAGGGGCCCCTACGAGCAGTACTTC; CDR3aa: CASSLSWRGPYEQYF
v_gene: TRBV7-2; j_gene: TRBJ1-4; d_gene: TRBD1; abundance: NA; CDR3nt: TGTGCCAGTCGCATCGGGGACAGGGGAGGAAAACTGTTTTTT; CDR3aa: CASRIGDRGGKLFF
v_gene: TRBV5-1; j_gene: TRBJ2-5; d_gene: NA; abundance: once; CDR3nt: TGCGCCAGCAGCTTGGAAGGAATAGCGAGGGAGACCCAGTACTTC; CDR3aa: CASSLEGIARETQYF
v_gene: TRBV9; j_gene: TRBJ1-2; d_gene: NA; abundance: few; CDR3nt: TGTGCCAGCAGCGTATTGTCTAGTGCAGGAGGCGGCTACACCTTC; CDR3aa: CASSVLSSAGGGYTF
v_gene: TRBV9; j_gene: TRBJ2-4; d_gene: NA; abundance: NA; CDR3nt: TGTGCCAGCAGCGTAGGTGGGTTCGCCGGGTACGACATTCAGTACTTC; CDR3aa: CASSVGGFAGYDIQYF
v_gene: TRBV10-3; j_gene: TRBJ1-1; d_gene: NA; abundance: few; CDR3nt: TGTGCCATCAGTGAGCCCGATCGGGGGGGGACAGCTTTCTTT; CDR3aa: CAISEPDRGGTAFF
v_gene: TRBV6-5; j_gene: TRBJ2-7; d_gene: NA; abundance: NA; CDR3nt: TGTGCCAGCTCGGGTGCGTACGAGCAGTACTTC; CDR3aa: CASSGAYEQYF
v_gene: TRBV20-1; j_gene: TRBJ1-6; d_gene: TRBD1; abundance: NA; CDR3nt: TGCAGTGCTAGTCCGATGGACAGGGCTAATTCACCCCTCCACTTT; CDR3aa: CSASPMDRANSPLHF
v_gene: TRBV3-1/TRBV3-2; j_gene: TRBJ1-3; d_gene: TRBD1; abundance: NA; CDR3nt: TGTGCCAGCAGCCAACGGACAGGGGTAAACACCATATATTTT; CDR3aa: CASSQRTGVNTIYF
v_gene: TRBV29-1; j_gene: TRBJ1-1; d_gene: NA; abundance: NA; CDR3nt: TGCAGCGTTGATGAGGGAATGGTTCATGGGGCTTTCTTT; CDR3aa: CSVDEGMVHGAFF
v_gene: TRBV27; j_gene: TRBJ2-7; d_gene: NA; abundance: NA; CDR3nt: TGTGCCAGCAAAAGTTGGGGCAGGGGCTACGAGCAGTACTTC; CDR3aa: CASKSWGRGYEQYF
v_gene: TRBV28; j_gene: TRBJ2-1; d_gene: TRBD2; abundance: NA; CDR3nt: TGTGCCAGCAGTTTAATTTTTTTGTGGGTAGCGGGAGCCAATGAGCAGTTCTTC; CDR3aa: CASSLIFLWVAGANEQFF
v_gene: TRBV7-8; j_gene: TRBJ2-2; d_gene: TRBD2; abundance: NA; CDR3nt: TGTGCCAGCAGCTTACAGGCGGGAGGGCCCAACACCGGGGAGCTGTTTTTT; CDR3aa: CASSLQAGGPNTGELFF
v_gene: TRBV19; j_gene: TRBJ2-5; d_gene: NA; abundance: NA; CDR3nt: TGTGCCAGTAGCACAGGGCGCTCAGAGACCCAGTACTTC; CDR3aa: CASSTGRSETQYF